What follows are 16 T cell receptor beta chains derived from one specimen sequenced in a study of cytomegalovirus exposure and HLA in healthy donors. Researchers ran the PCR with 60 Vbeta and 13 Jbeta primers. Generated by immunoSEQ multiplex PCR, the TCRdb table keeps only in-frame clones and is missing some. The table has about 170,000 clones, more than 70% seen once. The sequencing sample was made of PBMCs. The receptor source for this set is a boy aged 2 to 9 in good health and CMV-seronegative.

V is TRBV11-1 and J is TRBJ2-6; the match to TRBD1 covers 7 bases. Germline-derived CDR1 and CDR2 are SGHAT and FQDESV (reference sequence). V lost 4 bases to trimming and J lost 0 bases; unmatched junction nucleotides: 12. This CDR3 contains 19 residues. The CDR3 region has the DNA TGTGCCAGCAGCTCATTCGAAACAACAGGGGACTCTGGGGCCAACGTCCTGACTTTC. This codes for CASSSFETTGDSGANVLTF.

The V gene is TRBV9, the J gene TRBJ1-2, with 7 nucleotides matching TRBD1. This CDR3 has 13 residues. V lost 2 bases to trimming and J lost 2 bases; unmatched junction nucleotides: 0. Germline CDR1 reads SGDLS; CDR2 reads YYNGEE. The CDR3 DNA is TGTGCCAGCAGCGTCAGGGGGAACTATGGCTACACCTTC. Its protein product is CASSVRGNYGYTF.

This clone has a handful of counts. This chain links TRBV28 with TRBJ2-5; 8 nucleotides match TRBD1. The tail of the sequence fits TRBJ2-7 better, so the J call may be wrong. In germline, CDR1 is MDHEN, CDR2 SYDVKM. This CDR3 is built from 13 residues. Here the CDR3 DNA reads TGTGCCAGCCTCGCAGGGGGCTTCGGCGAGCAGTACTTC. It is translated as CASLAGGFGEQYF.

The V gene is TRBV10-3, the J gene TRBJ2-5; 9 positions agree with TRBD1. Germline CDR1 reads ENHRY; CDR2 reads SYGVKD. This CDR3 has 17 residues. V trimming: 4 bases; J trimming: 1 base; junction bases outside the gene matches: 10. The CDR3 DNA sequence: TGTGCCATCAGTGGGATGCCCGGGACAGGGAGCCAAGAGACCCAGTACTTC. Protein sequence: CAISGMPGTGSQETQYF.

V gene TRBV29-1 combines with J gene TRBJ1-2; TRBD1 agrees at 11 bases. The CDR3 consists of 15 residues. Germline trimming cut 6 bases from V and 6 bases from J; bases unmatched to any gene: 12. Germline V lookup: CDR1 SQVTM, CDR2 ANQGSEA. The CDR3 is CSVATRTGGSHGYTF. The CDR3 nucleotides read TGCAGCGTAGCCACCCGGACAGGGGGCTCCCATGGCTACACCTTC.

The V call is TRBV5-4, the J call TRBJ1-2; D might be TRBD1 (6 bases). The ends were cut back, 5 bases at V and 6 bases at J, with 20 bases in the middle. CDR3 length: 15 residues. Germline CDR1 and CDR2: SGHNT and YYREEE (reference sequence). The DNA for the CDR3 is TGTGCCAGCAGTAAGTACAGGGAAGATTTTCATGGCTACACCTTC. This encodes CASSKYREDFHGYTF.

The rearrangement joins TRBV5-1 to TRBJ2-1; 14 positions agree with TRBD2. Germline V gives CDR1 SGHRS, CDR2 YFSETQ. The CDR3 is 13 residues long. Trimming at V came to 3 bases and at J to 12 bases, leaving 2 bases not matched to a gene. The CDR3 coding sequence is TGCGCCAGCAGCTGGGGACTAGCGGGAGCGCAGTTCTTC. Translation: CASSWGLAGAQFF.

The J gene is TRBJ2-5, the V gene TRBV9; 7 positions agree with TRBD2. Germline V gene data show CDR1 as SGDLS and CDR2 as YYNGEE. Unmatched junction bases numbered 4, after V lost 0 bases and J lost 2 bases. This CDR3 spans 15 amino acids. In DNA, the CDR3 is TGTGCCAGCAGCGTAGGGCTAGCGGCGCAAGAGACCCAGTACTTC. Translation: CASSVGLAAQETQYF.

The rearrangement links TRBV18 to TRBJ2-3, with 10 bases matching TRBD1. V lost 5 bases and J lost 7; bases outside the gene matches: 12. This CDR3 region has 16 residues. From germline, CDR1 is KGHSH and CDR2 LQKENI. The CDR3 is CASSRPRDRGRNTQYF. For the CDR3, the DNA is TGTGCCAGCTCAAGGCCCCGGGACAGGGGACGGAATACGCAGTATTTT.

In its sample, this clone was seen once. The chain has TRBV5-6 and TRBJ2-5, with unresolved D. Matching the DNA end better, TRBJ2-7 makes the J call doubtful. CDR3 length: 12 residues. Per the germline V gene, CDR1 is SGHDT and CDR2 is YYEEEE. The CDR3 is CASSLSVYEQYF. The CDR3 DNA reads TGTGCCAGCAGCTTGTCCGTTTACGAGCAGTACTTC.

CDR3 region: CASSTQASGANVLTF. The CDR3, as DNA: TGTGCCAGCAGTACTCAGGCCTCTGGGGCCAACGTCCTGACTTTC. The chain has TRBV27 and TRBJ2-6, with D uncertain. CDR3 length equals 15 residues. The germline V gene encodes CDR1 MNHEY and CDR2 SMNVEV (reference sequence). V was shortened by 5 bases and J by 0 bases, with 8 bases between the two germline ends.

This clone showed up just once. The chain employs TRBV4-2 and TRBJ2-3; perhaps TRBD2 as D (7 bases). V was cut by 0 bases and J by 4 bases, with 23 bases left in between. Per germline, CDR1 LGHNA and CDR2 YNFKEQ. The CDR3 length is 19 residues. In nucleotides, the CDR3 is TGTGCCAGCAGCCAAGATTCGGGACTACGCGGGGGCCCTTCAGATACGCAGTATTTT. Amino acids: CASSQDSGLRGGPSDTQYF.

The chain combines TRBV5-1 with TRBJ2-5, with D perhaps TRBD1 (7 bases). With 3 bases removed from V and 3 bases from J, the gap between germline ends came to 12 bases. Germline CDR1 and CDR2: SGHRS and YFSETQ. This CDR3 has 14 amino acids. CDR3 loop: CASSSGDREETQYF. The CDR3 coding sequence is TGCGCCAGCAGCTCGGGGGACAGAGAAGAGACCCAGTACTTC. The full variable domain, rest sourced from reference TRBV5-1 and TRBJ2-5, is KAGVTQTPRYLIKTRGQQVTLSCSPISGHRSVSWYQQTPGQGLQFLFEYFSETQRNKGNFPGRFSGRQFSNSRSEMNVSTLELGDSALYLCASSSGDREETQYFGPGTRLLVL.

This clone was seen a single time. The chain has TRBV5-1 and TRBJ2-1, with TRBD2 matching 8 bases. Per the germline V gene, CDR1 is SGHRS and CDR2 is YFSETQ. The V segment lost 2 bases and the J segment 1 base; nucleotides outside the gene matches: 11. This CDR3 comprises 18 residues. For the CDR3, the DNA is TGCGCCAGCAGCTTTACCCCGAGCGGCGGGAGGTCCTACAATGAGCAGTTCTTC. As protein: CASSFTPSGGRSYNEQFF.

This clone was found once. The chain is built from TRBV5-4 and TRBJ2-7; a weak D match, TRBD2 (6 bases). The CDR3 sequence is 18 residues long. Germline-derived CDR1 and CDR2 are SGHNT and YYREEE (reference sequence). V dropped 3 bases and J dropped 0 bases, with 22 bases sitting between them. The CDR3 reads CASSSTRDFPRGSYEQYF. CDR3 nucleotide sequence: TGTGCCAGCAGCTCAACTAGGGACTTCCCCCGGGGCTCCTACGAGCAGTACTTC.

The chain uses TRBV28 and TRBJ2-1, with 8 bases matching TRBD2. CDR1 and CDR2 from the germline V gene are MDHEN and SYDVKM. This CDR3 has 16 amino acids. Trimming cost V 1 base and J 12 bases; bases outside gene matches: 14. CDR3 amino acids: CASSLSMGGSGSPQFF. The CDR3 DNA reads as TGTGCCAGCAGTTTATCGATGGGGGGGAGCGGGAGTCCGCAGTTCTTC. Full variable domain (remainder filled in from reference TRBV28 and TRBJ2-1): DVKVTQSSRYLVKRTGEKVFLECVQDMDHENMFWYRQDPGLGLRLIYFSYDVKMKEKGDIPEGYSVSREKKERFSLILESASTNQTSMYLCASSLSMGGSGSPQFFGPGTRLTVL.